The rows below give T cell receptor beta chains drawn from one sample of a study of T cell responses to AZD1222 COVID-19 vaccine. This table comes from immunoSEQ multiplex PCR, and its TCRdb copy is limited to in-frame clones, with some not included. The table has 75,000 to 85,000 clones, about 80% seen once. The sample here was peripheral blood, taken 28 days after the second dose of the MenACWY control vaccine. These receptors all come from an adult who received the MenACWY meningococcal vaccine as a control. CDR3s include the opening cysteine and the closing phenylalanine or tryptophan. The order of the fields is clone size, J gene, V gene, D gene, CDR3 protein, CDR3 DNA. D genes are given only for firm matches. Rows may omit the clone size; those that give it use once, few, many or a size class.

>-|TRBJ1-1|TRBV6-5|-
CASSYSAGHWDTEAFF
TGTGCCAGCAGTTACAGTGCAGGCCATTGGGACACTGAAGCTTTCTTT
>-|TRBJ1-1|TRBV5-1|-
CASSLDGRVNTEAFF
TGCGCCAGCAGCTTGGACGGCAGGGTGAACACTGAAGCTTTCTTT
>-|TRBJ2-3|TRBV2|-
CASSQRRSPDTQYF
TGTGCCAGCAGTCAAAGGCGGTCGCCAGATACGCAGTATTTT
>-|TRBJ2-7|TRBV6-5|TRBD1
CASRRQGPYEQYF
TGTGCCAGCAGAAGACAGGGCCCCTACGAGCAGTACTTC
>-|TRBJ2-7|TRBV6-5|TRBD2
CASSYFRGVQDEQYF
TGTGCCAGCAGTTACTTCCGGGGGGTTCAGGACGAGCAGTACTTC
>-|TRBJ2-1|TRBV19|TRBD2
CASSPLPWEGNEQFF
TGTGCCAGTAGTCCTCTCCCCTGGGAGGGCAATGAGCAGTTCTTC
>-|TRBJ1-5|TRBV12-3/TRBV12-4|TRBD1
CASSTSDRGQHF
TGTGCCAGCAGTACCTCGGACAGGGGCCAGCATTTT
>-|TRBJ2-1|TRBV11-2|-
CASSPLTSSYNEQFF
TGTGCCAGCAGCCCCCTCACGAGCTCCTACAATGAGCAGTTCTTC
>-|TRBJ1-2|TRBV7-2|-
CASSASQDYGYTF
TGTGCCAGCAGCGCTAGCCAGGACTATGGCTACACCTTC
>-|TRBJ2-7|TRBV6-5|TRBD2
CAVTGTSYEQYF
TGTGCCGTTACCGGGACTAGCTACGAGCAGTACTTC
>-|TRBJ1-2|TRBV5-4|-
CASSLQAANYGYTF
TGTGCCAGCAGCTTGCAGGCAGCTAACTATGGCTACACCTTC
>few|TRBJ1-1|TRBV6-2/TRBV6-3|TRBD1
CASSYEGPTGDWGPKNTEAFF
TGTGCCAGCAGTTACGAAGGGCCTACAGGGGATTGGGGACCCAAGAACACTGAAGCTTTCTTT
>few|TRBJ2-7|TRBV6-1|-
CASSYTDYEQYF
TGTGCCAGCAGTTATACGGACTACGAGCAGTACTTC
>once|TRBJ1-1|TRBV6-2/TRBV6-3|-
CASSRQDWNTEAFF
TGTGCCAGCAGCAGACAGGACTGGAACACTGAAGCTTTCTTT
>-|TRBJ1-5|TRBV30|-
CAWRGGRDQPQHF
TGTGCCTGGCGGGGGGGAAGGGATCAGCCCCAGCATTTT
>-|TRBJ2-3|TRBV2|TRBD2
CASSVEASGFTDTQYF
TGTGCCAGCAGTGTAGAAGCTAGCGGGTTCACAGATACGCAGTATTTT
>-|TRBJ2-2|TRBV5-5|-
CASSLSADFTGELFF
TGTGCCAGCAGCTTGTCGGCGGATTTCACCGGGGAGCTGTTTTTT
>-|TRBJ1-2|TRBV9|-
CASSGRDRSYGYTF
TGTGCCAGCAGCGGCCGGGACCGATCCTATGGCTACACCTTC
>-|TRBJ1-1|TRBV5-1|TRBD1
CASAEQTGEGEAFF
TGCGCCAGCGCAGAACAGACAGGGGAAGGGGAAGCTTTCTTT
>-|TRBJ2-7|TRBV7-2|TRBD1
CASSQNRGQTYEQYF
TGTGCCAGCAGTCAGAACAGGGGCCAAACCTACGAGCAGTACTTC
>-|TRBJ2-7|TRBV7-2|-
CASSLRVPYEQYF
TGTGCCAGCAGCTTGAGGGTCCCCTACGAGCAGTACTTC
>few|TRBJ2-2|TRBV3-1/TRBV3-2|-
CASSRLKNANTGELFF
TGTGCCAGCAGCCGACTCAAAAACGCGAACACCGGGGAGCTGTTTTTT
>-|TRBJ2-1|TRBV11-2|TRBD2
CASSPPGLAGGSYNEQFF
TGTGCCAGCAGTCCGCCGGGACTAGCGGGAGGCTCCTACAATGAGCAGTTCTTC
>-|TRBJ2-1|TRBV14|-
CASSQDGEQFF
TGTGCCAGCAGCCAAGACGGGGAGCAGTTCTTC